This T cell receptor beta chain was recovered during a study of OX40 agonist ivuxolimab in advanced cancers. Generated by immunoSEQ multiplex PCR, the TCRdb table keeps only in-frame clones and is missing some. The sample includes roughly 25,000 clones, approximately 81% seen only once; the top ten take approximately 30%. Trimming took off 4 bases at V and 2 bases at J, with 15 bases between the two ends. The germline gives CDR1 MNHNS, CDR2 SASEGT. CDR3 length equals 15 residues. Exclusion applied to patients with autoimmune disease history or systemic immunosuppression. Regarding this clone: What it binds is unknown.

Whole-study results and caveats: There were, on average, more expanded clones in CD8+ T cells than in CD4+.

The chain links TRBV6-1 to TRBJ2-7; D may be TRBD1 (6 bases). The sequenced sample was CD4+ or CD8+ T cells sorted from blood, obtained in a trial of the OX40 agonist ivuxolimab. This sequence was found in an adult with an advanced solid tumor such as melanoma, head and neck, liver or kidney cancer. This chain's CDR3 is CASSATWTEAYEQYF. DNA of the CDR3: TGTGCCAGCAGTGCGACTTGGACAGAGGCCTACGAGCAGTACTTC.